The sequence of this TCR beta chain was determined in a study of T cells in Graves' hyperthyroidism and ophthalmopathy (dated by TCRdb to the late 2010s). For context, the study as a whole: To identify distinguishing TCR V-J signatures, a discovery cohort of around 100 patients was used, comprising fewer than 45 with Graves' ophthalmopathy and approximately 58 with stable Graves' hyperthyroidism. Prospective prediction of ophthalmopathy was tested in an independent validation cohort of approximately 19 hyperthyroidism patients and roughly 16 patients who later progressed to ophthalmopathy. The 100 or so discovery patients were randomly divided into training and test sets at a 7:3 ratio. In addition, the study compared T-cell repertoires in thyroid tissue and in blood from several Graves' hyperthyroidism patients. Once sampling was done, hyperthyroidism patients were given methimazole at a starting dose of 30 mg daily, whereas ophthalmopathy patients were given high-dose intravenous methylprednisolone. TCR Vbeta CDR3 sequencing of roughly 140 peripheral blood samples (under 45 ophthalmopathy, 70 to 85 hyperthyroidism and roughly 17 progressor patients) is reported in the paper. Study-level results and caveats: Most expanded thyroid clonotypes (frequency above 0.001) were also found in blood, which suggests that blood repertoires may mirror thyroid immune responses. In validation, the model predicted progression to ophthalmopathy with over 60% sensitivity and roughly 72% specificity, a median of about 6.7 months before onset. Ophthalmopathy was separated from stable hyperthyroidism by a 13 V-J signature model, with around 90% sensitivity and roughly 81% specificity obtained in cross-validation and 80%/75% obtained in testing. Sample size was not statistically predetermined, and blinding of investigators to group allocation was not performed.

Exclusion was applied to patients with uncontrolled infections, other autoimmune diseases, pregnancy or lactation. Diagnoses were based on clinical symptoms, serum thyroxine and TRAb, thyroid ultrasound and orbital computed tomography. Total RNA was extracted using Trizol reagent, and RNA quality was assessed on an Agilent 2100 Bioanalyzer. TCR beta CDR3 regions were amplified from RNA transcripts. For the first round of RT-PCR on the TCR CDR3, the HTBI primer set was used together with the Qiagen OneStep RT-PCR kit. Libraries were constructed in a second round of multiplex PCR, after which size selection and purification were carried out. Libraries were sequenced paired-end with 100 bp reads on an Illumina HiSeq2000. The paper's processing steps were these. Raw data were processed with SOAPnuke, discarding reads with adapters, uncalled bases, mean Phred below 15, or no exact constant-primer or identifier match. COPE v1.2.5 was used to merge high-quality paired reads, and clonotypes were defined as unique nucleotide sequences. MiTCR v1.1 was used to align clonotypes to the IMGT TRBV, TRBD and TRBJ reference segments. Only V-J combinations with frequency above 0.0001, covering about 99% of repertoires, were analysed. A TCS score was defined as the ratio of F50 (clonal expansion) to E x V (chaos), with BLOSUM62-based TCRdist applied between CDR3 peptides within each V-J. Welch's t-statistics and random forest reduced roughly 530 V-J features to about 12, which were used in a naive Bayes classifier (R e1071). The similarity between thyroid and blood repertoires was quantified using the Morisita-Horn index. The public reads were reprocessed in TCRdb via fastp at Q25 and MiXCR, keeping in-frame beta chains. Every CDR3 protein is listed once, alongside the most common genes and DNA of its rows. TCRdb's processing, not the study's, gives the V and J calls here. In this sample the table shows about 640,000 distinct CDR3 sequences, about 45% of which occur a single time. Together, the top ten hold under 8% of the sample.

This clonotype has more than one count but fewer than ten. The antigen it recognizes is unknown. Nothing much larger sits one base from this clone, and base qualities are not available. The sequence was collected from an adult man with Graves' disease, either hyperthyroidism or ophthalmopathy (not recorded which). Sequencing was performed on peripheral blood or thyroid tissue (not recorded which).

CDR3 region: CSVEDRAGADYEQYF. Read as DNA, the sequence is TGCAGCGTTGAAGATCGGGCGGGCGCCGACTACGAGCAGTACTTC. The rearrangement joined TRBV29-1 to TRBJ2-7; a tentative D call is TRBD2 (5 bases match). Trimming takes 0 bases from V and 3 bases from J, and the germline ends sit 15 bases apart. CDR1 is given as SQVTM and CDR2 as ANQGSEA, both from the germline V gene. There are 15 amino acids in the CDR3, from cysteine to phenylalanine inclusive. CDR3 DNA only is kept here, 45 bases in frame from base 1.